This TCR beta chain stems from a study of blood T cell repertoires in COVID-19. Study in general: Donors in the United States, Italy and Spain gave samples during acute or convalescent COVID-19. T cells, B-cell-depleted T cells, or PBMCs supplied cDNA or gDNA.

V was trimmed by 6 bases and J by 4 bases, leaving 13 bases between them. There are 14 residues in the CDR3. CDR1 and CDR2 (germline): LNHDA, SQIVND (reference sequence). Authors' processing steps: Reference gene primer amplification yielded estimated nucleated cell counts. TCRdb's copy holds only in-frame clones and misses some; the assay was immunoSEQ multiplex PCR. For V, J and clone size, that table is used; D and trimming come from the DNA. Among some 120,000 clones, roughly 90% were seen once, and the ten largest hold around 7.3%. The clonotype comes from a man aged 45-60 years with acute or convalescent COVID-19. The J gene is TRBJ1-3, the V gene TRBV19, with D perhaps TRBD1 (5 bases). Sequencing was performed on peripheral blood. The CDR3 DNA follows: TGTGCCAGTAGATCCGGGGGGTCCGGAAACACCATATATTTT. Its translation: CASRSGGSGNTIYF.